Below, 10 T cell receptor beta chains from the same sample are listed, as sequenced in a study of blood T cell repertoires in COVID-19. The protocol was immunoSEQ multiplex PCR, while the TCRdb copy is restricted to in-frame clones and leaves out a portion. This sample has approximately 11,000 clones; about 90% occur once, and the top ten carry around 9.9%. The sequenced material came from peripheral blood. The receptor source for this set is a human donor in a cohort sampled during active COVID-19.

The table lists this clone with a few counts. The chain has TRBV11-2 and TRBJ2-2, with D possibly TRBD1 on 5 matching bases. Per the germline V gene, CDR1 is SGHAT and CDR2 is FQNNGV. The V end was cut by 8 bases, the J end by 1 base, with 11 bases between. The CDR3 spans 14 residues. The CDR3 reads CASSIDRNTGELFF. The CDR3 coding sequence is TGTGCCAGCTCTATTGACAGGAACACCGGGGAGCTGTTTTTT.

In its sample, this clone was seen a few times. The rearrangement uses TRBV2 and TRBJ2-7; D is uncertain. Germline CDR1 and CDR2: SNHLY and FYNNEI. The CDR3 sequence is 12 residues long. CDR3 sequence reads: CAAQTESYEQYF. As DNA, the CDR3 is TGTGCTGCCCAGACTGAATCCTACGAGCAGTACTTC.

CDR3 nucleotide sequence: TGTGCCAGCAGCGTTACAGGGGAAGGCTACACCTTC. This encodes CASSVTGEGYTF. This chain connects TRBV9 to TRBJ1-2; 7 bases are a match to TRBD1. Germline V lookup: CDR1 SGDLS, CDR2 YYNGEE. V trimming: 2 bases; J trimming: 8 bases; junction bases outside the gene matches: 3. This CDR3 region has 12 residues.

The V call is TRBV7-6, the J call TRBJ1-5; 8 bases are a match to TRBD1. Germline V lookup: CDR1 SGHVS, CDR2 FNYEAQ. V shed 0 bases and J 4 bases; nucleotides not matched to a gene: 11. CDR3 length: 18 residues. The CDR3 is CASSLALSQGARNQPQHF. CDR3 coding DNA: TGTGCCAGCAGCTTAGCGCTAAGTCAGGGGGCCCGAAATCAGCCCCAGCATTTT.

The chain couples TRBV7-9 to TRBJ2-7; the D gene is possibly TRBD1 (6 bases). The CDR3 contains 14 residues. Germline V gene data show CDR1 as SEHNR and CDR2 as FQNEAQ (reference sequence). V gave up 5 bases and J gave up 1 base, with 12 bases separating them. The CDR3 here is CASSPGTTSYEQYF. The CDR3 DNA follows: TGTGCCAGCAGCCCCGGGACAACTTCCTACGAGCAGTACTTC.

V usage is TRBV19 and J usage is TRBJ1-2; TRBD1 agrees at 8 bases. The CDR3 extends over 12 amino acids. Germline V gene sequence: CDR1 LNHDA, CDR2 SQIVND (reference sequence). The V segment lost 5 bases and the J segment 5 bases; nucleotides outside the gene matches: 1. CDR3 in amino acids: CASSGTGYGYTF. The CDR3 DNA follows: TGTGCCAGTAGTGGGACAGGTTATGGCTACACCTTC.

The rearrangement joins TRBV15 to TRBJ1-3, with D tentatively TRBD1 (5 bases). The V gene lost 1 base and the J gene lost 4 bases, with 8 bases spanning the gap. The V gene's germline CDR1 is LNHNV and CDR2 YYDKDF (reference sequence). CDR3 length equals 14 residues. The CDR3 is CATSRGGDGNTIYF. CDR3 sequence (DNA): TGTGCCACCAGCAGAGGGGGGGACGGAAACACCATATATTTT.

The chain is built from TRBV5-8 and TRBJ2-1, with TRBD2 matching 8 bases. In germline, CDR1 is SGHTS, CDR2 YDEGEE. CDR3 size: 15 residues. Trimming cost V 4 bases and J 6 bases; bases outside gene matches: 9. The CDR3 here is CASSRSGGAFNEQFF. The CDR3 DNA reads as TGTGCCAGCAGCCGAAGCGGGGGAGCCTTCAATGAGCAGTTCTTC.

The V and J genes are TRBV6-1 and TRBJ1-2; D might be TRBD1 (5 bases). This CDR3 has 14 residues. The V end lost 2 bases, the J end lost 2 bases, and 9 bases lay between the germline ends. Germline assignment: CDR1 MNHNS and CDR2 SASEGT. As DNA, the CDR3 is TGTGCCAGCAGTGAACGGCAGGGAAACTATGGCTACACCTTC. This encodes CASSERQGNYGYTF.

The chain carries TRBV28 and TRBJ1-5, with D unclear. The CDR3 totals 12 residues. Germline CDR1 and CDR2: MDHEN and SYDVKM. V dropped 6 bases and J dropped 5 bases, with 8 bases sitting between them. Here the CDR3 DNA reads TGTGCCAGCAGCTCTCCAGATCAGCCCCAGCATTTT. Translation gives CASSSPDQPQHF.